The rows below give T cell receptor beta chains drawn from one sample of a study of shared clonotypes between healthy human individuals. The data were produced by immunoSEQ multiplex PCR, yet TCRdb's version contains in-frame clones alone and is incomplete. The sample holds 2,100,000 or so clones, 90% to 97% seen once. Sequencing input: naive CD4+ T cells sorted from blood. The receptors here all came from a man between 18 and 29 years old in good health. Both conserved end residues are part of each CDR3. The D gene is left open where the match is weak. Some rows have no size entry. The others give once, few or many, or a class for an expanded clone.

.	.	TRBV25-1	TRBJ1-4	TGTGCCAGCAGTCCCAGGGGCAAGGGAGTGGCAACTAATGAAAAACTGTTTTTT	CASSPRGKGVATNEKLFF
.	.	TRBV30	TRBJ1-6	TGTGCCTGGAGTCTCGGGATGGGGTCACCCCTCCACTTT	CAWSLGMGSPLHF
TRBD1	.	TRBV2	TRBJ2-7	TGTGCCAGCAGTGGCACAGGGGGCGCGGGGGAGCAGTACTTC	CASSGTGGAGEQYF
.	.	TRBV18	TRBJ1-6	TGTGCCAGCTCACCACGCGGGGGCCCACCCCTCCACTTT	CASSPRGGPPLHF
.	.	TRBV19	TRBJ2-7	TGTGCCAGTAGCTCCGGGACGGATGCTCGGGACGAGCAGTACTTC	CASSSGTDARDEQYF
.	.	TRBV28	TRBJ2-7	TGTGCCAGCAGTTTGGAGTACGAGCAGTACTTC	CASSLEYEQYF
TRBD1	.	TRBV18	TRBJ2-1	TGTGCCAGCTCATGGGGACAGACCAATGAGCAGTTCTTC	CASSWGQTNEQFF
TRBD1	.	TRBV4-3	TRBJ2-2	TGCGCCAGCAGCCAAGGGGACAGGGACGACGGGGAGCTGTTTTTT	CASSQGDRDDGELFF
.	once	TRBV11-2	TRBJ1-2	TGTGCCAGCAGCCCGGGCAGGGCCCTCGGCTATGGCTACACCTTC	CASSPGRALGYGYTF
.	.	TRBV4-1	TRBJ2-1	TGCGCCAGCAGCCAAGATCCACCGCGGGTTTACCCCTACAATGAGCAGTTCTTC	CASSQDPPRVYPYNEQFF
.	.	TRBV6-5	TRBJ2-7	TGTGCCAGCAGTTACGCGGTAATCCCCTACGAGCAGTACTTC	CASSYAVIPYEQYF
TRBD1	.	TRBV6-6	TRBJ1-2	TGTGCCAGCAGTTCAAAAGGGGGCATGTATGGCTACACCTTC	CASSSKGGMYGYTF
.	.	TRBV29-1	TRBJ2-6	TGCAGCGTTGAAAAAGGGGGCTCTGGGGCCAACGTCCTGACTTTC	CSVEKGGSGANVLTF
.	.	TRBV7-2	TRBJ2-4	TGTGCCAGCAGCCCCGAGGGTCTAGCCAAAAACATTCAGTACTTC	CASSPEGLAKNIQYF
TRBD1	.	TRBV7-7	TRBJ2-7	TGTGCTAGCAGCTTAGCAGGGGGCCACGAGCAGTACTTC	CASSLAGGHEQYF
TRBD1	.	TRBV7-2	TRBJ1-6	TGTGCCAGCAGCTTTGCCGGGACAGCGGATTCACCCCTCCACTTT	CASSFAGTADSPLHF
.	few	TRBV4-1	TRBJ1-6	TGCGCCAGCAGCCAAGCGGCCAGGGGCGGGTCACCCCTCCACTTT	CASSQAARGGSPLHF
TRBD1	.	TRBV6-5	TRBJ1-5	TGTGCCAGCAGTTACCGGACAGGGGGCGGACAGCCCCAGCATTTT	CASSYRTGGGQPQHF
.	.	TRBV5-6	TRBJ2-7	TGTGCCAGCAGCTGGGGGGACAGCCGGAGCTCCTACGAGCAGTACTTC	CASSWGDSRSSYEQYF
.	.	TRBV10-3	TRBJ2-7	TGTGCCATTAGAGCACCAGCCCTGGGCGACGAGCAGTACTTC	CAIRAPALGDEQYF
.	.	TRBV11-3	TRBJ1-3	TGTGCCAGCAGCTTAACAGGCTCTGGAAACACCATATATTTT	CASSLTGSGNTIYF
TRBD1	once	TRBV30	TRBJ1-1	TGTGCCTGGAGTTCACCCCTGGGACAGGGCCCTGAAGCTTTCTTT	CAWSSPLGQGPEAFF
TRBD1	once	TRBV5-1	TRBJ2-4	TGCGCCAGCAGCTTGGCAGGGGACAGTTGGGGAAACATTCAGTACTTC	CASSLAGDSWGNIQYF
.	.	TRBV5-1	TRBJ1-5	TGCGCCAGCCCCAGGGGACACCAGCCCCAGCATTTT	CASPRGHQPQHF
.	.	TRBV18	TRBJ2-5	TGTGCCAGCTCACCAGGCATTGAGGAGACCCAGTACTTC	CASSPGIEETQYF
.	once	TRBV5-6	TRBJ2-5	TGTGCCAGCAGCTTGGGCCAGACCAAGAAGACCCAGTACTTC	CASSLGQTKKTQYF
.	.	TRBV6-6	TRBJ1-1	TGTGCCAGCAGTTACTATGCCTATAACACTGAAGCTTTCTTT	CASSYYAYNTEAFF
.	.	TRBV9	TRBJ2-1	TGTGCCAGCAGCCGAACTCAAACCAATGAGCAGTTCTTC	CASSRTQTNEQFF
.	.	TRBV18	TRBJ1-1	TGTGCCAGCTCACAGCAGGGATCTGAAGCTTTCTTT	CASSQQGSEAFF
.	.	TRBV6-5	TRBJ1-1	TGTGCCAGCAGTTACGGGTGGGGGGTGAACACTGAAGCTTTCTTT	CASSYGWGVNTEAFF
TRBD1	.	TRBV18	TRBJ2-7	TGTGCCAGCTCGTCGACAGGGGCCGAGCAGTACTTC	CASSSTGAEQYF
.	.	TRBV5-4	TRBJ1-2	TGTGCCAGCAGCAAGGACACTTCCTATGGCTACACCTTC	CASSKDTSYGYTF
TRBD2	once	TRBV7-2	TRBJ2-3	TGTGCCAGCCTGACCGGACTAGCGGGAGTCGTGGATACGCAGTATTTT	CASLTGLAGVVDTQYF
TRBD2	.	TRBV30	TRBJ2-3	TGTGCCTGGGACCAGGGGACTAGCGGGAGGGCCGGAGATACGCAGTATTTT	CAWDQGTSGRAGDTQYF
.	.	TRBV7-2	TRBJ2-7	TGTGCCAGCAGCTTAGTGGTTGGGGCTGCCTACGAGCAGTACTTC	CASSLVVGAAYEQYF
.	.	TRBV7-3	TRBJ2-1	TGTGCCAGCAGAGGCAGTTTGTCTAATGAGCAGTTCTTC	CASRGSLSNEQFF
.	.	TRBV28	TRBJ2-7	TGTGCCAGCAGTCAACTAGGGGCGGGCTACGAGCAGTACTTC	CASSQLGAGYEQYF
TRBD1	.	TRBV6-6	TRBJ2-7	TGTGCCAGCAGTCCTAAACCGACAGGGTTCGAGCAGTACTTC	CASSPKPTGFEQYF
.	.	TRBV29-1	TRBJ1-2	TGCAGCGTTGGTAGGGGTCCTAACTATGGCTACACCTTC	CSVGRGPNYGYTF
.	once	TRBV10-3	TRBJ1-6	TGTGCCATCAGTGGACCTTCCCAGAGCTCCTATAATTCACCCCTCCACTTT	CAISGPSQSSYNSPLHF
TRBD1	.	TRBV7-2	TRBJ1-2	TGTGCCAGCAGCTCGCAGGGACAGGGGGCGCGTGGCTACACCTTC	CASSSQGQGARGYTF
TRBD1	.	TRBV29-1	TRBJ2-7	TGCAGCGCTAGGGACAGGGAGGGCGAGCAGTACTTC	CSARDREGEQYF
.	.	TRBV5-6	TRBJ2-5	TGTGCCAACCCCGTCTCGCCCGAAACCCAAGAGACCCAGTACTTC	CANPVSPETQETQYF
.	.	TRBV5-1	TRBJ2-5	TGCGCCAGCAGCTTGGATGCTAACCAAGAGACCCAGTACTTC	CASSLDANQETQYF
TRBD1	.	TRBV5-1	TRBJ2-7	TGCGCCAGCAGCCCGGGGGACAGGGCCCACGAGCAGTACTTC	CASSPGDRAHEQYF
TRBD2	.	TRBV29-1	TRBJ2-1	TGCAGCGTTGAGACTAGCGGGGTGTGGACTGAGCAGTTCTTC	CSVETSGVWTEQFF
TRBD2	.	TRBV9	TRBJ2-7	TGTGCCAGCAGCCCCCGACTAGCGGGAGGGTACGAGCAGTACTTC	CASSPRLAGGYEQYF
.	.	TRBV30	TRBJ2-5	TGTGCCTGGAGTGCTGGGGAGACCCAGTACTTC	CAWSAGETQYF
TRBD1	.	TRBV7-9	TRBJ1-6	TGTGCCAGCAGCTTAGGTCAGGGGGGTTCACCCCTCCACTTT	CASSLGQGGSPLHF
.	.	TRBV19	TRBJ1-1	TGTGCCAGTAGTATGAGAGATCCTGGACAGACTGAAGCTTTCTTT	CASSMRDPGQTEAFF
.	once	TRBV28	TRBJ1-6	TGTGCCAGCCGGGAGGGGAGCTCCTATAATTCACCCCTCCACTTT	CASREGSSYNSPLHF
TRBD1	.	TRBV30	TRBJ1-3	TGTGCCTGGGCACGGGACAGCCGCTCTGGAAACACCATATATTTT	CAWARDSRSGNTIYF
TRBD2	.	TRBV6-5	TRBJ2-1	TGTGCCAGCAGAACCGGGACTAGTCCCTTAAATGAGCAGTTCTTC	CASRTGTSPLNEQFF
TRBD1	.	TRBV30	TRBJ2-3	TGTGCCTGGAACCGACAGGGGTGGGCAGATACGCAGTATTTT	CAWNRQGWADTQYF
.	few	TRBV6-1	TRBJ1-6	TGTGCCAGCGTAACGCAGGGGAATTCACCCCTCCACTTT	CASVTQGNSPLHF
TRBD2	.	TRBV5-1	TRBJ2-1	TGCGCCAGCAGCTTGTTAGCGGGGGCAGCCAATGAGCAGTTCTTC	CASSLLAGAANEQFF
.	.	TRBV5-1	TRBJ2-3	TGCGCCAGCAGCTTGGCCGAGGGGGCAGATACGCAGTATTTT	CASSLAEGADTQYF
.	.	TRBV28	TRBJ2-2	TGTGCCAGCAGTTTATTAGGAGGGGGGAACACCGGGGAGCTGTTTTTT	CASSLLGGGNTGELFF
TRBD1	.	TRBV5-1	TRBJ1-2	TGCGCCAGCAGCTTGGAGGGACAGGGAAGGGGCTATGGCTACACCTTC	CASSLEGQGRGYGYTF